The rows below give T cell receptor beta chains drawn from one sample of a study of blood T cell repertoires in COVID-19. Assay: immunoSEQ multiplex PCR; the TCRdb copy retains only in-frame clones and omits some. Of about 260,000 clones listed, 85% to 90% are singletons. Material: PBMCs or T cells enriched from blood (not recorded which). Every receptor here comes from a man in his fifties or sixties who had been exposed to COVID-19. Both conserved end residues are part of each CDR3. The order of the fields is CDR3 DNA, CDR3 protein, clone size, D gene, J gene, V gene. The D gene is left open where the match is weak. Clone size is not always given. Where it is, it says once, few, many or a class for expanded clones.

cdr3_nt: TGTGCCAGCAGCCTGACAGGGTTTGGCTACACCTTC
cdr3_aa: CASSLTGFGYTF
clone_size: once
d_call: TRBD1
j_call: TRBJ1-2
v_call: TRBV7-6

cdr3_nt: TGTGCCAGCAGTGATCGACAGGGGTTACGTGAAGCTTTCTTT
cdr3_aa: CASSDRQGLREAFF
clone_size: NA
d_call: TRBD1
j_call: TRBJ1-1
v_call: TRBV25-1

cdr3_nt: TGTGCCAGCCTCCCTGGGCCTTCATGGACTGAAGCTTTCTTT
cdr3_aa: CASLPGPSWTEAFF
clone_size: NA
d_call: NA
j_call: TRBJ1-1
v_call: TRBV7-9

cdr3_nt: TGTGCCAGCAGCCTCGGTCCACCGTTCTATGGCTACACCTTC
cdr3_aa: CASSLGPPFYGYTF
clone_size: few
d_call: NA
j_call: TRBJ1-2
v_call: TRBV5-4

cdr3_nt: TGTGCCAGCAGCCCCGGTCCTAGCTCCTACGAGCAGTACTTC
cdr3_aa: CASSPGPSSYEQYF
clone_size: NA
d_call: NA
j_call: TRBJ2-7
v_call: TRBV11-3

cdr3_nt: TGTGCCAGCAGCGTAGAGGGAGGCATCACAGATACGCAGTATTTT
cdr3_aa: CASSVEGGITDTQYF
clone_size: NA
d_call: NA
j_call: TRBJ2-3
v_call: TRBV9

cdr3_nt: TGTGCCAGCAGTCCGTACTCGGGGAAAGCTAATGAAAAACTGTTTTTT
cdr3_aa: CASSPYSGKANEKLFF
clone_size: NA
d_call: NA
j_call: TRBJ1-4
v_call: TRBV28

cdr3_nt: TGTGCCAGCAGCCAAGAGTCCGGGACACCGAACACTGAAGCTTTCTTT
cdr3_aa: CASSQESGTPNTEAFF
clone_size: NA
d_call: NA
j_call: TRBJ1-1
v_call: TRBV4-2

cdr3_nt: TGTGCCAGCAGCCCCACGGTCGGGAGGTTGAACACTGAAGCTTTCTTT
cdr3_aa: CASSPTVGRLNTEAFF
clone_size: NA
d_call: NA
j_call: TRBJ1-1
v_call: TRBV5-4

cdr3_nt: TGTGCCAGCAGCTCCTCAGGCTATGGCTACACCTTC
cdr3_aa: CASSSSGYGYTF
clone_size: NA
d_call: NA
j_call: TRBJ1-2
v_call: TRBV7-3

cdr3_nt: TGTGCCAGCAGCAACAAAACAGGGGTCTATAATTCACCCCTCCACTTT
cdr3_aa: CASSNKTGVYNSPLHF
clone_size: few
d_call: NA
j_call: TRBJ1-6
v_call: TRBV21-1

cdr3_nt: TGCGCCAGCAGCTTGGCGGCAACTAATGAAAAACTGTTTTTT
cdr3_aa: CASSLAATNEKLFF
clone_size: NA
d_call: NA
j_call: TRBJ1-4
v_call: TRBV5-1

cdr3_nt: TGTGCCTGGAGTCCACCGGACATTTTCTCCTATAATTCACCCCTCCACTTT
cdr3_aa: CAWSPPDIFSYNSPLHF
clone_size: NA
d_call: NA
j_call: TRBJ1-6
v_call: TRBV30

cdr3_nt: TGTGCCAGCAGATCAAGCACAGATACGCAGTATTTT
cdr3_aa: CASRSSTDTQYF
clone_size: NA
d_call: NA
j_call: TRBJ2-3
v_call: TRBV28

cdr3_nt: TGCGCCAGCAGCTTGAGCCAGGGGGCAGCTTTCTTT
cdr3_aa: CASSLSQGAAFF
clone_size: NA
d_call: TRBD1
j_call: TRBJ1-1
v_call: TRBV5-1

cdr3_nt: TGCGCCAGCAGCTCTGGACAGGGGGCAAATGAAAAACTGTTTTTT
cdr3_aa: CASSSGQGANEKLFF
clone_size: NA
d_call: TRBD1
j_call: TRBJ1-4
v_call: TRBV5-1

cdr3_nt: TGTGCCAGCAGCTTCGCCGACAGGGTCACTGAAGCTTTCTTT
cdr3_aa: CASSFADRVTEAFF
clone_size: NA
d_call: TRBD1
j_call: TRBJ1-1
v_call: TRBV5-5

cdr3_nt: TGTGCCAGCAGCCTATACAGGGGGCTGAAAACTGAAGCTTTCTTT
cdr3_aa: CASSLYRGLKTEAFF
clone_size: NA
d_call: TRBD1
j_call: TRBJ1-1
v_call: TRBV7-3

cdr3_nt: TGTGCCAGCAGCCAGTACCCAGGGGACGGGGATCAGCCCCAGCATTTT
cdr3_aa: CASSQYPGDGDQPQHF
clone_size: NA
d_call: NA
j_call: TRBJ1-5
v_call: TRBV3-1/TRBV3-2

cdr3_nt: TGTGCCAGCAGCCAGGGCCCTGTTGTTGGGCAGTACTTC
cdr3_aa: CASSQGPVVGQYF
clone_size: NA
d_call: NA
j_call: TRBJ2-7
v_call: TRBV3-1/TRBV3-2

cdr3_nt: TGTGCCAGTAGTATAGGTGGGACAGGAGCCACCGGGGAGCTGTTTTTT
cdr3_aa: CASSIGGTGATGELFF
clone_size: NA
d_call: TRBD1
j_call: TRBJ2-2
v_call: TRBV19

cdr3_nt: TGTGCCAGCAGCCGCGGCCACTACAATGAGCAGTTCTTC
cdr3_aa: CASSRGHYNEQFF
clone_size: NA
d_call: NA
j_call: TRBJ2-1
v_call: TRBV27

cdr3_nt: TGTGCCAGTAGCTCTCGGAGGAGCGGGGCCTACAATGAGCAGTTCTTC
cdr3_aa: CASSSRRSGAYNEQFF
clone_size: NA
d_call: TRBD2
j_call: TRBJ2-1
v_call: TRBV19

cdr3_nt: TGCAGCGTTGCCGGGCAGGCGGGCCAGCCCCAGCATTTT
cdr3_aa: CSVAGQAGQPQHF
clone_size: NA
d_call: NA
j_call: TRBJ1-5
v_call: TRBV29-1

cdr3_nt: TGTGCCAGCAGTTTATATTCAGGGGGAGAGATTGATCAGCCCCAGCATTTT
cdr3_aa: CASSLYSGGEIDQPQHF
clone_size: NA
d_call: TRBD1
j_call: TRBJ1-5
v_call: TRBV28

cdr3_nt: TGTGCCATCAGCGCGGAAGAGTTGGACTATGGCTACACCTTC
cdr3_aa: CAISAEELDYGYTF
clone_size: once
d_call: NA
j_call: TRBJ1-2
v_call: TRBV10-3

cdr3_nt: TGTGCCAGCCGAAACGAGGGACAGGGAGGAAACATTCAGTACTTC
cdr3_aa: CASRNEGQGGNIQYF
clone_size: NA
d_call: TRBD1
j_call: TRBJ2-4
v_call: TRBV27

cdr3_nt: TGTGCCAGCAGTTTATCGGGAGGGAGAGCTAATGAAAAACTGTTTTTT
cdr3_aa: CASSLSGGRANEKLFF
clone_size: once
d_call: NA
j_call: TRBJ1-4
v_call: TRBV28

cdr3_nt: TGTGCCAGCAGCCCCAACCCCCAGGGGTGGACTGAAGCTTTCTTT
cdr3_aa: CASSPNPQGWTEAFF
clone_size: NA
d_call: NA
j_call: TRBJ1-1
v_call: TRBV7-9

cdr3_nt: TGTGCCAGTAGTATCCAGACAGGTTATAACTATGGCTACACCTTC
cdr3_aa: CASSIQTGYNYGYTF
clone_size: NA
d_call: NA
j_call: TRBJ1-2
v_call: TRBV19

cdr3_nt: TGCGCCAGCAGTGAATTTCGGGGGAGGACTGAAAAACTGTTTTTT
cdr3_aa: CASSEFRGRTEKLFF
clone_size: NA
d_call: NA
j_call: TRBJ1-4
v_call: TRBV10-1

cdr3_nt: TGTGCCAGCAGCGGCGGGACAGGAGAAGAGACCCAGTACTTC
cdr3_aa: CASSGGTGEETQYF
clone_size: NA
d_call: TRBD1
j_call: TRBJ2-5
v_call: TRBV2

cdr3_nt: TGTGCCAGTAGTATAGGGGGCAGGGCCCCAGATACGCAGTATTTT
cdr3_aa: CASSIGGRAPDTQYF
clone_size: NA
d_call: NA
j_call: TRBJ2-3
v_call: TRBV19

cdr3_nt: TGCGCCAGCAGCTCAAAACCAACCCTAAGCGGTTTCAATTCACCCCTCCACTTT
cdr3_aa: CASSSKPTLSGFNSPLHF
clone_size: NA
d_call: NA
j_call: TRBJ1-6
v_call: TRBV5-1

cdr3_nt: TGTGCCACCAGCAGAGAAGCGGGACAGGGGTTCAATGAGCAGTTCTTC
cdr3_aa: CATSREAGQGFNEQFF
clone_size: NA
d_call: TRBD1
j_call: TRBJ2-1
v_call: TRBV15

cdr3_nt: TGTGCCAGCAGCGCCGGGACAGCGATCTCCTACGAGCAGTACTTC
cdr3_aa: CASSAGTAISYEQYF
clone_size: NA
d_call: TRBD1
j_call: TRBJ2-7
v_call: TRBV9

cdr3_nt: TGTGCCAGCAGCTTAGGACGGGTTCAGCCCCAGCATTTT
cdr3_aa: CASSLGRVQPQHF
clone_size: once
d_call: NA
j_call: TRBJ1-5
v_call: TRBV13

cdr3_nt: TGTGCCAGCTCACCGGGACAGGCGACTAGCACAGATACGCAGTATTTT
cdr3_aa: CASSPGQATSTDTQYF
clone_size: NA
d_call: TRBD1
j_call: TRBJ2-3
v_call: TRBV18

cdr3_nt: TGTGCCAGCACGAACTTCGACTCCGTAGAGACCCAGTACTTC
cdr3_aa: CASTNFDSVETQYF
clone_size: NA
d_call: NA
j_call: TRBJ2-5
v_call: TRBV2

cdr3_nt: TGCGCCAGCAGCTTGGGACAGGGGATAGATACGCAGTATTTT
cdr3_aa: CASSLGQGIDTQYF
clone_size: NA
d_call: TRBD1
j_call: TRBJ2-3
v_call: TRBV5-1

cdr3_nt: TGTGCCAGCAGCTTTTTCGCAGGGGCGACTGAAGCTTTCTTT
cdr3_aa: CASSFFAGATEAFF
clone_size: NA
d_call: NA
j_call: TRBJ1-1
v_call: TRBV7-9

cdr3_nt: TGCGCCAGCAGCTTGGGGTTCCTACCATCGGAGACCCAGTACTTC
cdr3_aa: CASSLGFLPSETQYF
clone_size: NA
d_call: NA
j_call: TRBJ2-5
v_call: TRBV5-1

cdr3_nt: TGTGCCAGCAGCCCCAACAGGGATCTCTATGGCTACACCTTC
cdr3_aa: CASSPNRDLYGYTF
clone_size: NA
d_call: NA
j_call: TRBJ1-2
v_call: TRBV25-1

cdr3_nt: TGCGCCAGCAGCGAGGGGGGCACAGATACGCAGTATTTT
cdr3_aa: CASSEGGTDTQYF
clone_size: NA
d_call: NA
j_call: TRBJ2-3
v_call: TRBV5-1

cdr3_nt: TGTGCCACCAGTGAGGCTGGACAGCTCAATCAGCCCCAGCATTTT
cdr3_aa: CATSEAGQLNQPQHF
clone_size: once
d_call: NA
j_call: TRBJ1-5
v_call: TRBV24-1

cdr3_nt: TGTGCCAGTGTGCAACTAGCGGGGAGTCACAATGAGCAGTTCTTC
cdr3_aa: CASVQLAGSHNEQFF
clone_size: NA
d_call: TRBD2
j_call: TRBJ2-1
v_call: TRBV19

cdr3_nt: TGTGCCAGCAGTGAATTGAGAGGGGGCGCAAGAACAGATACGCAGTATTTT
cdr3_aa: CASSELRGGARTDTQYF
clone_size: NA
d_call: TRBD1
j_call: TRBJ2-3
v_call: TRBV25-1

cdr3_nt: TGTGCCACCAGCAGGGGCGCAGATACGCAGTATTTT
cdr3_aa: CATSRGADTQYF
clone_size: NA
d_call: NA
j_call: TRBJ2-3
v_call: TRBV24-1